The 3 T cell receptor beta chains below come from one sample, sequenced in a study of blood T cell repertoires in COVID-19 (dated by TCRdb to the early 2020s). Receptor libraries were prepared by the immunoSEQ multiplex PCR assay. TCRdb limited this immuneACCESS table to in-frame rearrangements with V and J called. A share of clones is missing; checked studies link under half to unresolved V genes, and the rest is unexplained. The sample includes around 140,000 clones, with around nine tenths observed a single time. The ten largest account for about 11% of the sample. The sample consisted of peripheral blood. The source is a man in his fifties or sixties with active or convalescent COVID-19.

The chain joins TRBV18 to TRBJ1-4; possible D gene TRBD1, 5 bases. The ends were cut back, 1 base at V and 3 bases at J, with 9 bases in the middle. There are 15 residues in the CDR3. The germline V gene encodes CDR1 KGHSH and CDR2 LQKENI. CDR3 nucleotides: TGTGCCAGCTCACCACAAGGGGCCCCTAATGAAAAACTGTTTTTT. This encodes CASSPQGAPNEKLFF.

This rearrangement joins TRBV4-1 to TRBJ2-1; TRBD2 matches at 7 bases. CDR3 length equals 15 residues. CDR1 and CDR2 (germline): MGHRA, YSYEKL. V lost 0 bases and J lost 7; bases outside the gene matches: 6. The CDR3 nucleotides read TGCGCCAGCAGCCAAGAGGGCGGGAGAGGGAATGAGCAGTTCTTC. This gives the protein CASSQEGGRGNEQFF.

A remark on this clone: One junction end disagrees with the germline gene, perhaps due to a read error. The chain combines TRBV7-7 with TRBJ2-1; 7 positions match TRBD2. The V gene's germline CDR1 is SSHAT and CDR2 FNYEAQ (reference sequence). CDR3 size: 14 residues. For the CDR3, the DNA is TGTGCTAGCAGCTTAGGGACTACTAACAATGAGCAGTTCTTC. Protein product: CASSLGTTNNEQFF.